Here is one TCR beta chain with its context. The entry originates in a study of cytomegalovirus exposure and HLA in healthy donors. The PCR made use of 60 Vbeta and 13 Jbeta primers. Repertoires were generated with immunoSEQ multiplex PCR, while TCRdb's copy carries only in-frame clones and drops some. Among 95,000 to 120,000 clones, under 80% were seen once, and the ten largest hold 4.2%. With 4 bases removed from V and 3 bases from J, the gap between germline ends came to 13 bases. Germline CDR1 and CDR2: MDHEN and SYDVKM. The CDR3 covers 15 residues. The V and J genes are TRBV28 and TRBJ1-5, with TRBD1 as a possible D gene (6 bases). The receptor comes from a middle-aged woman in good health and CMV-seropositive. Sequencing was done on a sample of PBMCs. CDR3 residues: CASSSPGTINQPQHF. The CDR3 region has the DNA TGTGCCAGCAGTTCTCCCGGGACAATCAATCAGCCCCAGCATTTT.